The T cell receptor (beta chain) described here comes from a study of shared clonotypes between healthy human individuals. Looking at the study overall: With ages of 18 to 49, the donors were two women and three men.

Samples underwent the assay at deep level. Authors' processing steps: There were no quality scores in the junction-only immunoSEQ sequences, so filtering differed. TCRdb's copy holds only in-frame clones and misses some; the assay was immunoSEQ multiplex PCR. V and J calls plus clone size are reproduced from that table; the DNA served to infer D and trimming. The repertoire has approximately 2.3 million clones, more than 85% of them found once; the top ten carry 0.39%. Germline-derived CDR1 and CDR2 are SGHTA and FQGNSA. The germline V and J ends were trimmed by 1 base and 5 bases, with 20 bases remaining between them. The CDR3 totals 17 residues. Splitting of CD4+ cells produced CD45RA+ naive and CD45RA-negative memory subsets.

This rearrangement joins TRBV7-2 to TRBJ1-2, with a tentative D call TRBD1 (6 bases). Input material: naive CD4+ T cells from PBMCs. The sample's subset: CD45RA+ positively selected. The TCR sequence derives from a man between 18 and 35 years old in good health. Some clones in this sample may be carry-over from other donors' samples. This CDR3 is CASSLVRTGSFGYGYTF. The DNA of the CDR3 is TGTGCCAGCAGCTTAGTCAGAACAGGGAGTTTCGGGTATGGCTACACCTTC.